One sample yielded the 27 T cell receptor beta chains listed below, sequenced in a study of shared clonotypes between healthy human individuals. Profiling relied on immunoSEQ multiplex PCR, and the TCRdb table lists in-frame clones only, not all of them. The table lists about 1.9 million clones, around 93% of them singletons. CD45RO-negative cells were positively selected for CCR7, leaving out terminally differentiated effector memory CD45RA+ cells. The sequenced material came from naive CD8+ T cells from PBMCs. These receptors were obtained from a young man in good health. Some clones in this sample may be carry-over from other donors' samples.

The DNA of the CDR3 is TGTGCCAGCAGCCAATTGACTAGCGGGACGTACGAGCAGTACTTC. Residues: CASSQLTSGTYEQYF. J is TRBJ2-7 and V is TRBV14; the match to TRBD2 covers 11 bases. This CDR3 has 15 residues. After removal of 2 bases from V and 4 bases from J, the junction contained 4 bases not matched to a gene. In germline, CDR1 is SGHDN, CDR2 FVKESK.

The V and J genes are TRBV4-1 and TRBJ2-3, with TRBD1 as a possible D gene (5 bases). The V and J ends lost 1 base and 6 bases respectively, with 14 bases between them. The CDR3 contains 15 residues. CDR1 MGHRA and CDR2 YSYEKL come from the germline V gene. The CDR3 DNA sequence: TGCGCCAGCAGCCAAGGAGTTTCTGGGGCTGATACGCAGTATTTT. Translation gives CASSQGVSGADTQYF.

The chain has TRBV28 and TRBJ1-5, with D maybe TRBD1 (5 bases). Germline loops: CDR1 MDHEN, CDR2 SYDVKM. This CDR3 contains 12 residues. Trimming stripped 7 bases from V and 7 bases from J, with 11 bases between. The CDR3 reads CASISGEQPQHF. The CDR3 nucleotides read TGTGCCAGCATCTCGGGGGAGCAGCCCCAGCATTTT.

The chain uses TRBV6-1 and TRBJ1-2; no firm D call. V lost 6 bases and J 4 bases, leaving 12 bases between the germline ends. This CDR3 is 13 amino acids long. Germline lookup yields CDR1 MNHNS and CDR2 SASEGT. CDR3 in DNA: TGTGCCAGCAGGTCCAGGTCTGGCTATGGCTACACCTTC. This gives the protein CASRSRSGYGYTF.

The chain uses TRBV25-1 and TRBJ1-2, with D perhaps matching TRBD1 (6 bases). V lost 3 bases, J lost 3 bases, and 11 bases lay in between. Germline CDR1 is MGHDK and CDR2 is SYGVNS. The CDR3 is 14 amino acids. The CDR3 region is CASSDGGADYGYTF. The DNA for the CDR3 is TGTGCCAGCAGTGATGGGGGCGCGGACTATGGCTACACCTTC.

The rearrangement joins TRBV7-9 to TRBJ1-5, with D unresolved. CDR1 is SEHNR, CDR2 FQNEAQ, per germline (reference sequence). The CDR3 runs 16 residues. The germline V and J ends were trimmed by 2 bases and 5 bases, with 16 bases remaining between them. CDR3 protein: CASSLSVPREHQPQHF. CDR3 nucleotides: TGTGCCAGCAGCTTATCGGTCCCCCGAGAGCATCAGCCCCAGCATTTT.

This CDR3 is CASSPTPGQGYGYTF. In nucleotides, the CDR3 is TGTGCCAGCAGCCCCACCCCGGGACAGGGCTATGGCTACACCTTC. The V gene is TRBV27, the J gene TRBJ1-2; 9 positions agree with TRBD1. From germline, CDR1 is MNHEY and CDR2 SMNVEV (reference sequence). Trimming at V came to 6 bases and at J to 4 bases, leaving 9 bases not matched to a gene. The CDR3 loop spans 15 amino acids.

The chain carries TRBV9 and TRBJ2-1; D may be TRBD2 (5 bases). Germline V gene sequence: CDR1 SGDLS, CDR2 YYNGEE. Trimming pared 4 bases from V and 0 bases from J, leaving 11 bases between. There are 15 residues in the CDR3. CDR3 sequence: CASSPGGLSYNEQFF. The DNA of the CDR3 is TGTGCCAGCAGCCCTGGCGGACTCTCCTACAATGAGCAGTTCTTC.

The chain uses TRBV29-1 and TRBJ2-7, with 8 bases that match TRBD1. Germline V gives CDR1 SQVTM, CDR2 ANQGSEA. After removal of 7 bases from V and 2 bases from J, the junction contained 10 bases not matched to a gene. This CDR3 comprises 14 residues. CDR3 sequence: CSASARGLPYEQYF. As DNA, the CDR3 is TGCAGCGCCTCTGCCAGGGGGCTCCCCTACGAGCAGTACTTC.

The chain is built from TRBV9 and TRBJ2-2, with no clear D. With 3 bases removed from V and 0 bases from J, the gap between germline ends came to 6 bases. Per the germline V gene, CDR1 is SGDLS and CDR2 is YYNGEE. There are 14 residues in the CDR3. The CDR3 nucleotides are TGTGCCAGCAGCGAGTCGGCGAACACCGGGGAGCTGTTTTTT. This translates into CASSESANTGELFF.

The V gene is TRBV6-6, the J gene TRBJ1-4; D is uncertain. V lost 4 bases and J 4 bases, leaving 13 bases between the germline ends. CDR1 is MNHNY, CDR2 SVGAGI, per germline (reference sequence). This CDR3 has 15 amino acids. CDR3 protein: CASSSNTRHNEKLFF. As DNA, the CDR3 is TGTGCCAGCAGTTCCAACACCCGGCATAATGAAAAACTGTTTTTT.

This sequence joins TRBV7-9 and TRBJ2-7; 10 bases align to TRBD2. Germline V gives CDR1 SEHNR, CDR2 FQNEAQ (reference sequence). CDR3 length equals 14 residues. V shed 6 bases and J 0 bases; nucleotides not matched to a gene: 2. The CDR3 DNA reads as TGTGCCAGCAGGCCTAGCGGGAGCTCCTACGAGCAGTACTTC. Translation: CASRPSGSSYEQYF. Drawing the rest from reference TRBV7-9 and TRBJ2-7, the complete variable domain is DTGVSQNPRHKITKRGQNVTFRCDPISEHNRLYWYRQTLGQGPEFLTYFQNEAQLEKSRLLSDRFSAERPKGSFSTLEIQRTEQGDSAMYLCASRPSGSSYEQYFGPGTRLTVT.

The chain uses TRBV15 and TRBJ2-2; 8 bases line up with TRBD1. The germline V gene has CDR1 LNHNV and CDR2 YYDKDF (reference sequence). This CDR3 has 15 residues. Trimming took 4 bases from V and 6 from J; bases not matched to a gene: 7. The CDR3 is CATSKLKQGAGELFF. The CDR3 DNA is TGTGCCACCAGCAAACTGAAACAGGGGGCCGGGGAGCTGTTTTTT.

The chain links TRBV4-1 to TRBJ1-1; D is perhaps TRBD1 (6 bases). The germline V and J ends were trimmed by 6 bases and 1 base, with 9 bases remaining between them. The germline CDR1 and CDR2 sequences are MGHRA and YSYEKL. This CDR3 has 13 residues. CDR3 nucleotide sequence: TGCGCCAGCAGGGGGGCGGGGAACACTGAAGCTTTCTTT. This codes for CASRGAGNTEAFF.

The chain employs TRBV11-3 and TRBJ1-1, with D perhaps TRBD1 (5 bases). CDR3 length: 13 amino acids. V dropped 5 bases and J dropped 1 base, with 8 bases sitting between them. Germline assignment: CDR1 SGHNT and CDR2 YENEEA. The CDR3 bases are TGTGCCAGCAGCGAGACAGCGAACACTGAAGCTTTCTTT. This translates into CASSETANTEAFF.

The rearrangement links TRBV28 to TRBJ2-3; 15 bases line up with TRBD2. This CDR3 has 17 residues. CDR1 MDHEN and CDR2 SYDVKM come from the germline V gene. V lost 4 bases and J lost 5; bases outside the gene matches: 7. CDR3 loop: CASSSRTSGRAIDTQYF. CDR3 nucleotides: TGTGCCAGCAGTTCCCGGACTAGCGGGAGGGCCATAGATACGCAGTATTTT.

CDR3 sequence reads: CASNLPAGRRYEQYF. The CDR3 region has the DNA TGTGCCAGCAACCTGCCGGCCGGGAGAAGGTACGAGCAGTACTTC. The chain joins TRBV11-2 to TRBJ2-7, with D possibly being TRBD2 (6 bases). Germline V lookup: CDR1 SGHAT, CDR2 FQNNGV. Trimming cost V 7 bases and J 4 bases, with 20 bases left between them. The CDR3 has 15 residues.

The chain combines TRBV5-6 with TRBJ1-1, with D maybe TRBD1 (6 bases). This CDR3 has 16 amino acids. Trimming pared 4 bases from V and 2 bases from J, leaving 18 bases between. Germline values: CDR1 SGHDT, CDR2 YYEEEE. The CDR3 sequence is CASSLLGGRGNTEAFF. DNA of the CDR3: TGTGCCAGCAGCCTGCTGGGGGGCAGGGGAAACACTGAAGCTTTCTTT.

The chain uses TRBV2 and TRBJ2-7; D is possibly TRBD1 (5 bases). The ends were cut back, 5 bases at V and 0 bases at J, with 14 bases in the middle. This CDR3 has 15 amino acids. Germline V gene sequence: CDR1 SNHLY, CDR2 FYNNEI. CDR3 loop: CASSLTTASSYEQYF. In nucleotides, the CDR3 is TGTGCCAGCAGTCTTACGACAGCTTCCTCCTACGAGCAGTACTTC.

The rearrangement uses TRBV4-2 and TRBJ2-3; D unresolved. Germline V CDR1 and CDR2: LGHNA, YNFKEQ. V dropped 1 base and J dropped 10 bases, with 18 bases sitting between them. The CDR3 contains 15 residues. The CDR3 region has the DNA TGTGCCAGCAGCCAAGGCCACAACCCAAGAGAGGCGCAGTATTTT. It specifies CASSQGHNPREAQYF.

This chain uses TRBV19 with TRBJ2-1, with D maybe TRBD2 (6 bases). This CDR3 spans 15 amino acids. CDR1 is LNHDA, CDR2 SQIVND, per germline (reference sequence). The V end was cut by 1 base, the J end by 4 bases, with 11 bases between. The chain's CDR3 is CASSIGAGQYNEQFF. CDR3 nucleotides: TGTGCCAGTAGTATAGGGGCGGGGCAGTACAATGAGCAGTTCTTC.

Note on this clone: Other nucleotide sequences from this sample produce the same CDR3. The chain combines TRBV6-1 with TRBJ2-7, with a tentative D call TRBD2 (6 bases). In germline, CDR1 is MNHNS, CDR2 SASEGT. CDR3 length: 13 residues. Trimming removed 8 bases at V and 0 bases at J, with 11 bases between. Written as DNA, the CDR3 is TGTGCCAGCCGGGGGTCCAACTCCTACGAGCAGTACTTC. As protein: CASRGSNSYEQYF.

The V gene is TRBV5-1, the J gene TRBJ2-3, with 12 nucleotides matching TRBD1. This CDR3 contains 17 residues. V lost 4 bases, J lost 3 bases, and 9 bases stayed unmatched. The germline V gene has CDR1 SGHRS and CDR2 YFSETQ. DNA for the CDR3: TGCGCCAGCAGCCCCTGGGACAGGGGGCGCGGGACAGATACGCAGTATTTT. It encodes CASSPWDRGRGTDTQYF.

The J gene is TRBJ2-5, the V gene TRBV9, with D possibly TRBD2 on 5 matching bases. The germline V gene has CDR1 SGDLS and CDR2 YYNGEE. V was shortened by 5 bases and J by 5 bases, with 19 bases between the two germline ends. The CDR3 is 15 amino acids. CDR3 sequence (DNA): TGTGCCAGCAGTCCCAACGGGAAATCGGGGGAGACCCAGTACTTC. Amino acid sequence: CASSPNGKSGETQYF.

The J gene is TRBJ2-3, the V gene TRBV7-7; 9 nucleotides line up with TRBD2. J gave up 0 bases and V 7 bases, and 8 bases lay outside the gene matches. This CDR3 comprises 16 residues. Germline loops: CDR1 SSHAT, CDR2 FNYEAQ (reference sequence). CDR3 coding DNA: TGTGCCAGCACCTTGACTAGCGGCACTAGCACAGATACGCAGTATTTT. Its protein product is CASTLTSGTSTDTQYF.

This chain links TRBV28 with TRBJ2-7; 11 positions agree with TRBD2. The CDR3 has 17 amino acids. Germline V gene data show CDR1 as MDHEN and CDR2 as SYDVKM. V shed 6 bases, J shed 3 bases, and the junction held 13 bases outside the gene matches. The CDR3 DNA sequence: TGTGCCAGCAGCGAAAACGGGGGACTAGCGGCCAACTACGAGCAGTACTTC. Its translation: CASSENGGLAANYEQYF.

This clone appeared a single time. In the same sample, other DNA sequences code for this CDR3. The rearrangement joins TRBV27 to TRBJ1-5; unclear D gene. Germline V gene sequence: CDR1 MNHEY, CDR2 SMNVEV (reference sequence). V was clipped by 1 base and J by 2 bases, with 3 bases between them. This CDR3 region has 13 residues. Here the CDR3 DNA reads TGTGCCAGCAGTTTATTAGGCAATCAGCCCCAGCATTTT. It is translated as CASSLLGNQPQHF.